These 28 T cell receptor beta chains were all obtained from the same sample, sequenced in a study of T cell responses to AZD1222 COVID-19 vaccine. Only in-frame clones appear in the TCRdb table, and some are missing; sequencing was by immunoSEQ multiplex PCR. The repertoire holds some 130,000 clones, about 93% seen once, with approximately 7% in the top ten. The starting material was peripheral blood, obtained 28 days after the second AZD1222 dose. The receptors come from an adult who received the AZD1222 COVID-19 vaccine.

V gene TRBV4-3 combines with J gene TRBJ2-1; tentative D call: TRBD2 (5 bases). This CDR3 comprises 17 residues. The germline V gene encodes CDR1 LGHNA and CDR2 YSLEER. The germline V and J ends were trimmed by 4 bases and 0 bases, with 16 bases remaining between them. The CDR3 protein is CASSRSSSLGSYNEQFF. CDR3 sequence (DNA): TGCGCCAGCAGCCGAAGCTCTAGCCTGGGCTCCTACAATGAGCAGTTCTTC.

This clone was seen just once. V and J are TRBV18 and TRBJ2-3; 13 nucleotides line up with TRBD2. CDR1 and CDR2 from the germline V gene are KGHSH and LQKENI. The CDR3 is 18 residues long. V shed 3 bases, J shed 0 bases, and the junction held 6 bases outside the gene matches. CDR3 DNA: TGTGCCAGCTCACCGACTAGCGGGGGGTACTCTAGCACAGATACGCAGTATTTT. Translated, it gives CASSPTSGGYSSTDTQYF.

The rearrangement uses TRBV7-2 and TRBJ1-5; D ambiguous. The CDR3 is made up of 15 amino acids. Trimming removed 4 bases from V and 2 bases from J, with 12 bases in between. Germline V gene data show CDR1 as SGHTA and CDR2 as FQGNSA. The CDR3 DNA sequence: TGTGCCAGCAGCTGGGTGGACGGAGGCAATCAGCCCCAGCATTTT. The encoded protein is CASSWVDGGNQPQHF.

For the CDR3, the DNA is TGTGCCAGCAGCTCCAACCGACGGAATTCACCCCTCCACTTT. It specifies CASSSNRRNSPLHF. The genes are TRBV13 and TRBJ1-6; the D is unclear. Trimming removed 4 bases from V and 7 bases from J, with 11 bases in between. The CDR3 is made up of 14 amino acids. Germline V gene lookup returns CDR1 PRHDT and CDR2 FYEKMQ (reference sequence).

The chain has TRBV6-5 and TRBJ2-1; perhaps D is TRBD1 or TRBD2 (6 bases each). Germline CDR1 is MNHEY and CDR2 is SVGAGI. The CDR3 length is 15 residues. The V end was cut by 7 bases, the J end by 4 bases, with 17 bases between. The CDR3: CASNTGRSGYNEQFF. The CDR3 DNA reads as TGTGCCAGCAATACAGGGAGGTCGGGATACAATGAGCAGTTCTTC.

This rearrangement joins TRBV12-3 or TRBV12-4 to TRBJ1-3; no clear D gene. This CDR3 spans 12 amino acids. The V and J ends lost 6 bases and 7 bases respectively, with 10 bases between them. This CDR3 reads CASRLPRNTIYF. CDR3 bases: TGTGCCAGCAGGTTGCCGCGGAACACCATATATTTT.

The chain has TRBV19 and TRBJ1-2; D unresolved. V lost 8 bases, J lost 3 bases, and 7 bases lay in between. The CDR3 has 11 amino acids. CDR1 LNHDA and CDR2 SQIVND come from the germline V gene (reference sequence). The CDR3 nucleotides read TGTGCCAGTTTTCGGGACTATGGCTACACCTTC. Amino acid sequence: CASFRDYGYTF.

The chain has TRBV7-2 and TRBJ2-3; D is perhaps TRBD2 (5 bases). Germline CDR1 is SGHTA and CDR2 is FQGNSA. Trimming removed 5 bases at V and 2 bases at J, with 11 bases between. The CDR3 is 14 amino acids. The CDR3 sequence: CASSPTGFTDTQYF. CDR3 nucleotides: TGTGCCAGCAGCCCAACGGGGTTCACAGATACGCAGTATTTT.

The chain carries TRBV30 and TRBJ2-7, with D hard to call. The CDR3 has 15 amino acids. Trimming took off 0 bases at V and 0 bases at J, with 12 bases between the two ends. The V gene's germline CDR1 is GTSNPN and CDR2 SVGIG (reference sequence). CDR3 protein: CAWSVRRILSYEQYF. The CDR3 bases are TGTGCCTGGAGTGTACGAAGGATCCTCTCCTACGAGCAGTACTTC.

The chain combines TRBV19 with TRBJ2-1; TRBD2 matches at 7 bases. The length of the CDR3 is 15 residues. Germline-derived CDR1 and CDR2 are LNHDA and SQIVND (reference sequence). Trimming at V came to 2 bases and at J to 3 bases, leaving 4 bases not matched to a gene. CDR3 residues: CASSIIAGDYNEQFF. In DNA form, the CDR3 reads TGTGCCAGTAGTATAATCGCGGGGGACTACAATGAGCAGTTCTTC.

For the CDR3, the DNA is TGTGCCAGCAGCTTAGTTGGGGTAGGGGGCGATTCCCATCAGCCCCAGCATTTT. This sequence encodes CASSLVGVGGDSHQPQHF. This chain links TRBV7-8 with TRBJ1-5; the match to TRBD1 covers 7 bases. Looked up from germline, CDR1 is SGHVS and CDR2 is FQNEAQ. The CDR3 runs 18 residues. Trimming removed 1 base from V and 5 bases from J; junction bases left unmatched: 14. Full variable domain (missing parts from reference TRBV7-8 and TRBJ1-5): GAGVSQSPRYKVAKRGQDVALRCDPISGHVSLFWYQQALGQGPEFLTYFQNEAQLDKSGLPSDRFFAERPEGSVSTLKIQRTQQEDSAVYLCASSLVGVGGDSHQPQHFGDGTRLSIL.

This clone was counted once. V usage is TRBV10-3 and J usage is TRBJ2-7; D may be TRBD1 (6 bases). This CDR3 region has 13 residues. The V and J ends lost 6 bases and 5 bases respectively, with 14 bases between them. The germline CDR1 and CDR2 sequences are ENHRY and SYGVKD. This chain's CDR3 is CAISSQGSHEQYF. Written as DNA, the CDR3 is TGTGCCATCAGCAGCCAGGGGTCCCACGAGCAGTACTTC.

The chain combines TRBV21-1 with TRBJ1-5. TRBV21-1 corresponds to a pseudogene. The CDR3 spans 14 residues. The CDR3 protein is CASSKGVGNQPQHF. In nucleotides, the CDR3 is TGTGCCAGCAGCAAAGGGGTGGGCAATCAGCCCCAGCATTTT.

V is TRBV3-1 (or the pseudogene TRBV3-2) and J is TRBJ2-1; either TRBD1 or TRBD2 may supply D (5 bases each). V lost 2 bases and J 5 bases, leaving 13 bases between the germline ends. This CDR3 comprises 15 residues. The germline gives CDR1 LGHDT, CDR2 YNNKEL (reference sequence). CDR3 loop: CASSQRWDGNNEQFF. The CDR3 coding sequence is TGTGCCAGCAGCCAAAGATGGGACGGAAACAATGAGCAGTTCTTC.

This rearrangement joins TRBV15 to TRBJ2-7, with D perhaps TRBD2 (7 bases). V was trimmed by 0 bases and J by 7 bases, leaving 16 bases between them. The germline V gene encodes CDR1 LNHNV and CDR2 YYDKDF (reference sequence). This CDR3 has 15 amino acids. This chain's CDR3 is CATSRDFGGPWEQYF. CDR3 bases: TGTGCCACCAGCAGAGATTTCGGGGGGCCATGGGAGCAGTACTTC.

The chain couples TRBV29-1 to TRBJ2-5; no clear D gene. V was cut by 3 bases and J by 5 bases, with 10 bases left in between. This CDR3 region has 12 residues. CDR1 and CDR2 from the germline V gene are SQVTM and ANQGSEA. The CDR3 bases are TGCAGCGTTGACGTGGGGTCGGAGACCCAGTACTTC. This translates into CSVDVGSETQYF.

This chain joins TRBV9 and TRBJ1-1; no clear D gene. Germline lookup yields CDR1 SGDLS and CDR2 YYNGEE. The ends were cut back, 4 bases at V and 1 base at J, with 11 bases in the middle. The CDR3 spans 14 residues. Written as DNA, the CDR3 is TGTGCCAGCAGCCCCGGCACCGAGAACACTGAAGCTTTCTTT. This sequence encodes CASSPGTENTEAFF.

Only one count was recorded for this clone. The chain links TRBV30 to TRBJ1-1; D is unclear. CDR1 and CDR2 from the germline V gene are GTSNPN and SVGIG (reference sequence). The V gene lost 3 bases and the J gene lost 5 bases, with 13 bases spanning the gap. This CDR3 has 13 residues. This CDR3 is CAWRAPSRTEAFF. The DNA for the CDR3 is TGTGCCTGGAGGGCCCCCTCGAGGACTGAAGCTTTCTTT.

This chain uses TRBV4-1 with TRBJ2-7; 9 bases fit TRBD2. This CDR3 contains 15 residues. Germline V gene data show CDR1 as MGHRA and CDR2 as YSYEKL. Trimming at V came to 0 bases and at J to 3 bases, leaving 3 bases not matched to a gene. CDR3 protein: CASSQEISGGYEQYF. In DNA, the CDR3 is TGCGCCAGCAGCCAAGAGATTAGCGGGGGCTACGAGCAGTACTTC.

This clone has just one count. V and J are TRBV5-6 and TRBJ1-1, with D possibly matching TRBD1 (5 bases). The ends were cut back, 1 base at V and 0 bases at J, with 10 bases in the middle. The germline CDR1 and CDR2 sequences are SGHDT and YYEEEE. This CDR3 has 15 amino acids. CDR3 in amino acids: CASSLWGRLNTEAFF. The CDR3 DNA reads TGTGCCAGCAGCTTGTGGGGGAGATTGAACACTGAAGCTTTCTTT.

This clone has just one count. The chain employs TRBV6-5 and TRBJ1-1; tentatively, D is TRBD1 (5 bases). The germline CDR1 and CDR2 sequences are MNHEY and SVGAGI. Deletions cut 7 bases from V and 4 bases from J, with 16 bases between. The CDR3 has 14 amino acids. The CDR3 bases are TGTGCCAGCACCCAGCAGGATGGGGGCACTGAAGCTTTCTTT. It yields the protein CASTQQDGGTEAFF.

The rearrangement joins TRBV11-3 to TRBJ1-1, with 7 bases lining up with TRBD1. Per the germline V gene, CDR1 is SGHNT and CDR2 is YENEEA. The CDR3 consists of 13 residues. V trimming: 4 bases; J trimming: 10 bases; junction bases outside the gene matches: 9. The CDR3 reads CASSSLPGGAAFF. The DNA of the CDR3 is TGTGCCAGCAGCTCGCTCCCAGGGGGTGCAGCTTTCTTT.

This clone was recorded only once. V and J are TRBV7-8 and TRBJ1-1; D unresolved. Trimming took off 3 bases at V and 1 base at J, with 9 bases between the two ends. The length of the CDR3 is 14 residues. From germline, CDR1 is SGHVS and CDR2 FQNEAQ. The CDR3 bases are TGTGCCAGCAGCTTCACGCGGGGGAACACTGAAGCTTTCTTT. Translated, it gives CASSFTRGNTEAFF.

V usage is TRBV3-1 (or the pseudogene TRBV3-2) and J usage is TRBJ2-6; D is unresolved. Trimming stripped 0 bases from V and 0 bases from J, with 3 bases between. From germline, CDR1 is LGHDT and CDR2 YNNKEL (reference sequence). This CDR3 region has 15 residues. CDR3 in amino acids: CASSQDTSGANVLTF. The CDR3 DNA follows: TGTGCCAGCAGCCAAGATACCTCTGGGGCCAACGTCCTGACTTTC.

This clone was observed once. This chain uses TRBV7-9 with TRBJ1-1; no clear D gene. Germline V gene lookup returns CDR1 SEHNR and CDR2 FQNEAQ (reference sequence). The CDR3 is 14 residues long. V lost 1 base, J lost 8 bases, and 14 bases lay in between. The CDR3 bases are TGTGCCAGCAGCTTAGATAGCGCGGCCCGGGAAGCTTTCTTT. This gives the protein CASSLDSAAREAFF.

The chain has TRBV30 and TRBJ2-2, with D possibly TRBD2 on 6 matching bases. The CDR3 is 16 amino acids. V lost 0 bases, J lost 5 bases, and 16 bases lay in between. Germline-derived CDR1 and CDR2 are GTSNPN and SVGIG (reference sequence). The CDR3 reads CAWSVMYSGVTGELFF. CDR3 bases: TGTGCCTGGAGTGTCATGTATTCGGGGGTAACCGGGGAGCTGTTTTTT.

V gene TRBV9 combines with J gene TRBJ1-6; 7 nucleotides agree with TRBD1. Germline V gene data show CDR1 as SGDLS and CDR2 as YYNGEE. The CDR3 covers 15 residues. V shed 5 bases, J shed 2 bases, and the junction held 4 bases outside the gene matches. CDR3 DNA sequence: TGTGCCAGCAGTGAACAGGGGACCTATAATTCACCCCTCCACTTT. Its translation: CASSEQGTYNSPLHF. Full variable domain (outside the CDR3, taken from reference TRBV9 and TRBJ1-6): DSGVTQTPKHLITATGQRVTLRCSPRSGDLSVYWYQQSLDQGLQFLIQYYNGEERAKGNILERFSAQQFPDLHSELNLSSLELGDSALYFCASSEQGTYNSPLHFGNGTRLTVT.

The chain uses TRBV19 and TRBJ1-1; D is undetermined. The CDR3 is made up of 12 amino acids. The germline V gene encodes CDR1 LNHDA and CDR2 SQIVND (reference sequence). Trimming removed 5 bases from V and 1 base from J, with 5 bases in between. CDR3: CASSSGNTEAFF. Written as DNA, the CDR3 is TGTGCCAGTAGTTCTGGGAACACTGAAGCTTTCTTT.